One and the same sample provided the 31 T cell receptor beta chains below, sequenced in a study of tumor-infiltrating lymphocytes in primary liver carcinoma. The source material, roughly 18-32 mg of unsorted bulk tissue, was used to co-extract RNA and DNA. Total RNA amounting to 500 ng was the source from which TCR beta cDNA was made with a constant-region primer. Three nested multiplex PCR rounds, a slightly modified ARM-PCR method, built the TCR beta libraries. A C-beta reverse primer was combined with TRBV1-TRBV30 forward primers in the first two PCR rounds, and each round had approximately 9 cycles. TCRdb called the multiplex PCR reads again in MiXCR, with one record for every CDR3 protein. The repertoire has 100,000 or so distinct CDR3 sequences, around 71% of them found once; the top ten carry around 12%. The specimen sequenced was liver tumor tissue from sampling region 2. Subset of the sample: tumor region T2, inferior pole. These receptors originate from a woman aged 60-75 years with primary liver carcinoma and hepatitis B virus infection.

Comment on this clonotype: The missing conserved phenylalanine or tryptophan at the end of this CDR3 makes a read error likely. Because the CDR3's place on the DNA is in doubt, the DNA is left out and the CDR3 is given as listed by TCRdb. The gene calls are TRBV29-1 and TRBJ2-1. The germline V gene has CDR1 SQVTM and CDR2 ANQGSEA. Both ends counted, the CDR3 spans 14 residues. CDR3 in amino acids: CSVEPAGSANEQLL.

With regard to this clonotype: The junction departs from germline at one end; a sequencing error may be responsible. The chain couples TRBV13 to TRBJ2-7, with D uncertain. CDR1 and CDR2 (germline): PRHDT, FYEKMQ (reference sequence). This CDR3 region has 13 residues. CDR3 DNA sequence: TGTGCCAGCAGCTTAGGAGACAACCACGAGCAATACTTC. This gives the protein CASSLGDNHEQYF.

The rearrangement uses TRBV11-2 and TRBJ2-1; the match to TRBD2 covers 12 bases. The CDR3 runs 16 residues. The germline V gene encodes CDR1 SGHAT and CDR2 FQNNGV. V shed 6 bases and J 7 bases; nucleotides not matched to a gene: 10. CDR3 in DNA: TGTGCCAGCAGTATGAGTCTAGCGGGAGGGCCTAATGAGCAGTTCTTC. Its translation: CASSMSLAGGPNEQFF.

With respect to this clonotype: Compared with germline, one end of the junction differs, possibly owing to a read error. The chain carries TRBV11-2 and TRBJ2-7; 8 bases agree with TRBD1. Germline assignment: CDR1 SGHAT and CDR2 FQNNGV. The CDR3 spans 16 residues. The CDR3: CASSLVSGAGGYEQCF. As DNA, the CDR3 is TGTGCCAGCAGCTTAGTGTCGGGGGCAGGGGGCTACGAGCAGTGCTTC.

This clonotype was recorded many times. The gene calls are TRBV5-1 and TRBJ2-5; D tentatively fits TRBD1 or TRBD2 (6 bases each). CDR3 length: 17 residues. The V and J ends lost 3 bases and 2 bases respectively, with 20 bases between them. Germline loops: CDR1 SGHRS, CDR2 YFSETQ. DNA of the CDR3: TGCGCCAGCAGCTCGGTGGGGGGCGCCGCCTCTCAAGAGACCCAGTACTTC. It specifies CASSSVGGAASQETQYF. Combining the CDR3 with reference TRBV5-1 and TRBJ2-5 gives the whole variable domain KAGVTQTPRYLIKTRGQQVTLSCSPISGHRSVSWYQQTPGQGLQFLFEYFSETQRNKGNFPGRFSGRQFSNSRSEMNVSTLELGDSALYLCASSSVGGAASQETQYFGPGTRLLVL.

With regard to this clonotype: A much more abundant neighbour one base away suggests this may be a read error. V usage is TRBV7-8 and J usage is TRBJ2-5; D may correspond to TRBD1 or TRBD2 (5 bases each). Trimming removed 4 bases from V and 7 bases from J, with 19 bases in between. Germline loops: CDR1 SGHVS, CDR2 FQNEAQ. The CDR3 is 15 amino acids. The CDR3 loop reads CASSYPRGRGGTQYF. CDR3 sequence (DNA): TGTGCCAGCAGCTACCCCCGGGGCAGAGGAGGGACCCAGTACTTC.

Points on this clonotype: The germline gene is not matched at one end of the junction; a read error may be the cause. The chain is built from TRBV12-5 and TRBJ1-5; TRBD1 aligns across 7 bases. Germline loops: CDR1 LGHNT, CDR2 FRNRAP. This CDR3 comprises 14 residues. The CDR3 loop reads CASGLEDRSGPQHF. CDR3 nucleotides: TGTGCTAGTGGTTTGGAGGACAGGTCGGGCCCCCAACATTTT.

This clonotype was counted a single time. The chain joins TRBV6-1 to TRBJ2-1; TRBD2 matches at 10 bases. Germline values: CDR1 MNHNS, CDR2 SASEGT. This CDR3 has 14 residues. J gave up 9 bases and V 9 bases, and 11 bases lay outside the gene matches. This CDR3 is CARRIAGGPSEQFF. The CDR3 DNA reads as TGTGCCAGAAGAATAGCGGGAGGACCGAGTGAGCAGTTCTTC.

At least ten counts were recorded for this clonotype. CDR3 in DNA: TGTGCCAGCAGCCAACATACTAGCGGCCAAGAGACCCAGTACTTC. As protein: CASSQHTSGQETQYF. The gene calls are TRBV4-2 and TRBJ2-5, with TRBD2 identical over 8 bases. Trimming cost V 2 bases and J 1 base; bases outside gene matches: 3. This CDR3 contains 15 residues. The germline CDR1 and CDR2 sequences are LGHNA and YNFKEQ.

The gene calls are TRBV6-5 and TRBJ1-1; D remains ambiguous. The V and J ends lost 6 bases and 5 bases respectively, with 19 bases between them. This CDR3 spans 15 amino acids. CDR1 MNHEY and CDR2 SVGAGI come from the germline V gene. The CDR3 is CASRRSSWTCTEAFF. The DNA for the CDR3 is TGTGCCAGCAGACGGTCGTCGTGGACGTGTACTGAAGCTTTCTTT.

For this clonotype: This may arise from a read error, as a much more abundant clone is one base away. The CDR3: CASSLGLVNEQYF. The CDR3 coding sequence is TGTGCCAGCAGCTTAGGCCTCGTCAACGAGCAGTACTTC. V and J are TRBV13 and TRBJ2-7; D gene uncertain. CDR3 size: 13 residues. The V end was cut by 0 bases, the J end by 5 bases, with 8 bases between. Germline V lookup: CDR1 PRHDT, CDR2 FYEKMQ (reference sequence).

This clonotype was picked up a small number of times. The V gene is TRBV29-1, the J gene TRBJ2-7, with 8 bases lining up with TRBD2. The V gene end was trimmed by 4 bases and the J gene end by 5 bases; junction bases not matched to a gene: 10. The CDR3 spans 14 residues. Germline values: CDR1 SQVTM, CDR2 ANQGSEA. CDR3 protein: CSVVDGRGVDEQYF. The CDR3 nucleotides read TGCAGCGTTGTGGACGGGAGGGGAGTCGACGAGCAGTACTTC.

As for this clonotype: A read error may explain this, as a much larger clone is one base away. As DNA, the CDR3 is TGTGCCTGGAGTTCAGTGACCCAGAGTGGATCCTACGAGAAGTACTTC. Amino acid sequence: CAWSSVTQSGSYEKYF. This chain joins TRBV30 and TRBJ2-7; D is ambiguous. Germline loops: CDR1 GTSNPN, CDR2 SVGIG (reference sequence). The CDR3 has 16 amino acids.

This clonotype came up many times. The V and J genes are TRBV6-1 and TRBJ1-1; D is unclear. Looked up from germline, CDR1 is MNHNS and CDR2 is SASEGT. The V and J ends lost 8 bases and 1 base respectively, with 14 bases between them. This CDR3 comprises 14 residues. The CDR3: CASGLTAENTEAFF. The CDR3 DNA reads as TGTGCCAGCGGCCTGACTGCAGAGAACACTGAAGCTTTCTTT.

As concerns this clonotype: The junction departs from germline at one end; a sequencing error may be responsible. The chain carries TRBV4-1 and TRBJ2-2; D is possibly TRBD1 (5 bases). CDR1 MGHRA and CDR2 YSYEKL come from the germline V gene. The CDR3 has 15 amino acids. The CDR3 sequence: CAISHSVSDTGELFF. CDR3 bases: TGCGCCATCAGCCATTCGGTCTCGGACACTGGGGAGCTGTTTTTT.

This clonotype was seen a single time. The rearrangement links TRBV29-1 to TRBJ2-1, with D uncertain. Germline V gene data show CDR1 as SQVTM and CDR2 as ANQGSEA. The CDR3 has 13 residues. The chain's CDR3 is CSFAEPTRNEQFF. The CDR3 DNA is TGCAGTTTTGCAGAACCAACACGAAATGAGCAGTTCTTC.

The CDR3 DNA follows: TGCGTCGGCAGCCAAGTGGCTGGGGGAGGTTCCTACAATGAGCAGTTCTTC. Translating gives CVGSQVAGGGSYNEQFF. The genes are TRBV4-1 and TRBJ2-1; a possible D gene is TRBD2 (6 bases). Germline V gene sequence: CDR1 MGHRA, CDR2 YSYEKL. The CDR3 totals 17 residues.

On this clonotype: Without the conserved terminal phenylalanine or tryptophan, this CDR3 likely stems from a read error. Because the CDR3's place on the DNA is in doubt, the DNA is left out and the CDR3 is given as listed by TCRdb. The gene calls are TRBV6-5 and TRBJ2-1; no DNA check was done on the table's D call, TRBD2. Germline lookup yields CDR1 MNHEY and CDR2 SVGAGI. Ends included, the CDR3 has 15 residues. CDR3 residues: CASSPGLAVHNEQLY.

Many counts were recorded for this clonotype. J is TRBJ1-1 and V is TRBV30; no firm D call. V was clipped by 2 bases and J by 1 base, with 14 bases between them. Germline V gene lookup returns CDR1 GTSNPN and CDR2 SVGIG (reference sequence). The CDR3 has 15 amino acids. CDR3 amino acids: CAWSPAGAENTEAFF. The DNA of the CDR3 is TGTGCCTGGAGTCCGGCAGGAGCCGAGAACACTGAAGCTTTCTTT.

Worth noting for this clonotype: One end of the junction fails to match germline, which may point to a read error. This rearrangement joins TRBV5-1 to TRBJ2-6; D might be TRBD1 (5 bases). The length of the CDR3 is 17 residues. In germline, CDR1 is SGHRS, CDR2 YFSETQ. CDR3 sequence reads: CASSRAQSPPGANILTF. CDR3 DNA sequence: TGCGCCAGCAGTCGGGCCCAGTCCCCACCTGGGGCCAACATCCTGACTTTC.

A word on this clonotype: A much larger clone is a single base away; this may be a read error. CDR3 sequence (DNA): TGTGCCAACAGGATCGGACAGGGGCCTGAGGGCTACACCTTC. Residues: CANRIGQGPEGYTF. V is TRBV28 and J is TRBJ1-2; 9 bases match TRBD1. The CDR3 length is 14 residues. The ends lost 10 bases at V and 8 bases at J; junction bases unmatched: 14. Germline CDR1 is MDHEN and CDR2 is SYDVKM.

The table lists this clonotype with many counts. The chain joins TRBV6-5 to TRBJ1-4; D is unresolved. The germline V gene has CDR1 MNHEY and CDR2 SVGAGI. The CDR3 has 15 residues. Trimming pared 8 bases from V and 5 bases from J, leaving 18 bases between. The chain's CDR3 is CASAPATLRNEKLFF. The CDR3 DNA is TGTGCCAGCGCCCCAGCAACACTTAGGAATGAAAAACTGTTTTTT.

Details on this clonotype: A read error may produce the germline difference seen at one junction end. The chain is built from TRBV11-2 and TRBJ2-3; possible D gene TRBD2, 5 bases. The germline gives CDR1 SGHAT, CDR2 FQNNGV. This CDR3 has 17 amino acids. CDR3 amino acids: CASSLSGIARIADTQYF. CDR3 nucleotides: TGTGCCAGCAGCCTCAGTGGTATAGCGAGGATAGCAGATACGCAATATTTT.

The rearrangement joins TRBV5-1 to TRBJ2-7; 7 nucleotides line up with TRBD2. The germline V gene has CDR1 SGHRS and CDR2 YFSETQ. V was pared by 0 bases and J by 5 bases, with 11 bases of the junction left unmatched. The CDR3 extends over 16 amino acids. The CDR3 coding sequence is TGCGCCAGCAGCTTGGTTGGCGGGAGCGGTCAAAACGAGCAGTACTTC. As protein: CASSLVGGSGQNEQYF.

Details on this clonotype: A much larger clone differs from this one at a single base, so this may be a read error. The rearrangement uses TRBV28 and TRBJ2-3; TRBD2 might be the D (6 bases). Per germline, CDR1 MDHEN and CDR2 SYDVKM. The CDR3 runs to 16 residues. CDR3 loop: CVSSSFGGHLGQVEYF. The CDR3 coding sequence is TGTGTCAGCAGTTCCTTCGGAGGGCACTTGGGGCAAGTCGAGTATTTT.

Concerning this clonotype: A much bigger clone sits one base away, suggesting this may be a read error. The chain combines TRBV7-8 with TRBJ2-3; D may correspond to TRBD1 or TRBD2 (5 bases each). Germline V gene sequence: CDR1 SGHVS, CDR2 FQNEAQ. The CDR3 spans 12 residues. The CDR3 spells CASSSGRDTHYF. CDR3 DNA sequence: TGTGCCAGCAGCTCGGGACGGGATACGCACTATTTT.

This clonotype turned up a few times. The chain uses TRBV7-9 and TRBJ2-3, with D hard to call. CDR3 size: 12 residues. Trimming shortened V by 2 bases and J by 5 bases, and 5 bases separated the two germline ends. Germline values: CDR1 SEHNR, CDR2 FQNEAQ (reference sequence). CDR3 sequence (DNA): TGTGCCAGCAGCTTAAATAAAGATACGCAGTATTTT. Translating it yields CASSLNKDTQYF.

Concerning this clonotype itself: The conserved closing phenylalanine or tryptophan is absent in this CDR3, likely reflecting a read error. Because the CDR3's place on the DNA is in doubt, the DNA is left out and the CDR3 is given as listed by TCRdb. This chain joins TRBV11-2 and TRBJ2-2; the listed D gene, TRBD1, was not tested against the DNA. The CDR3 is 16 amino acids in total, end residues counted. Germline CDR1 reads SGHAT; CDR2 reads FQNNGV. The CDR3 sequence is CASSLDHRGYTGELVI.

A remark on this clonotype: Being one base from a much bigger clone, this may be a read error. Since the CDR3 does not end with the conserved phenylalanine or tryptophan, this likely comes from a read error. The gene calls are TRBV6-6 and TRBJ2-1; D not certain. There are 14 residues in the CDR3. The germline V gene encodes CDR1 MNHNY and CDR2 SVGAGI (reference sequence). Trimming took 8 bases from V and 0 from J, leaving 11 bases between them. CDR3: CASRRALSYNEQFS. CDR3 nucleotide sequence: TGTGCCAGCCGTCGGGCCCTCTCCTACAATGAGCAGTTCTCC.

This clonotype was recorded once. V usage is TRBV6-5 and J usage is TRBJ1-3, with a weak D call TRBD1 (5 bases). Trimming stripped 5 bases from V and 0 bases from J, with 20 bases between. Per the germline V gene, CDR1 is MNHEY and CDR2 is SVGAGI. The CDR3 loop spans 18 amino acids. CDR3 in amino acids: CASSAPASGRSSGNTIYF. CDR3 sequence (DNA): TGTGCCAGCAGTGCTCCAGCCTCGGGACGGTCCTCTGGAAACACCATATATTTT.

The CDR3 loop is CSVVEGRGVDVQYF. The CDR3 DNA reads TGCAGCGTTGTGGAGGGACGGGGGGTCGACGTGCAGTACTTC. The chain combines TRBV29-1 with TRBJ2-7; TRBD2 matches at 7 bases. The CDR3 runs 14 residues. Germline V gene sequence: CDR1 SQVTM, CDR2 ANQGSEA. V trimming: 4 bases; J trimming: 9 bases; junction bases outside the gene matches: 15.